This T cell receptor (beta chain) was sequenced in a study of T cells in Graves' hyperthyroidism and ophthalmopathy. General study results and limits: Blood also showed most of the thyroid clonotypes that were expanded above 0.001. Patients with ophthalmopathy were separated from those with stable hyperthyroidism by a 13 V-J model.

Concerning this clonotype itself: The antigen is unknown.

It was RNA transcripts that yielded the amplified TCR beta CDR3 regions. First-round RT-PCR with HTBI primers amplified the TCR CDR3 region. From the multiplex PCR reads, TCRdb called clonotypes with MiXCR, one entry per CDR3 protein. The data hold tens of thousands of distinct CDR3 sequences, with around 40% observed a single time. Patients showing uncontrolled infection, other autoimmune disease, pregnancy or lactation were ineligible. Trimming took 4 bases from V and 1 from J; bases not matched to a gene: 8. This CDR3 region has 16 residues. Looked up from germline, CDR1 is ENHRY and CDR2 is SYGVKD.

The sequenced sample was blood. This sequence was found in a woman in her 30s with Graves' hyperthyroidism. The chain has TRBV10-3 and TRBJ1-1; 8 positions match TRBD1. The DNA of the CDR3 is TGTGCCATCAGTGCAGACAGGGGAACGGGGAACACTGAAGCTTTCTTT. Translation gives CAISADRGTGNTEAFF.